This entry describes one T cell receptor (beta chain). Its antigen is undetermined. Lung cancer patients with chemo-refractory metastatic non-small-cell disease were given focal radiation plus CTLA-4 blockade with ipilimumab. The sample is drawn from a study of radiotherapy plus CTLA-4 blockade in lung cancer. In germline, CDR1 is MGHDK, CDR2 SYGVNS. V was clipped by 6 bases and J by 4 bases; unmatched bases: 5. The CDR3 is made up of 13 amino acids. Generated by immunoSEQ multiplex PCR, the TCRdb table keeps only in-frame clones and is missing some. The data contain roughly 80,000 clones, 74% of them singletons. Broader study findings: Reports identified early blood T cell clone dynamics, with interferon-beta, as the best response predictor.

This clonotype originated in a human donor with non-small cell lung cancer whose response to radiotherapy plus ipilimumab could not be evaluated. Material: peripheral blood, obtained from a patient treated with radiotherapy plus ipilimumab. The rearrangement uses TRBV25-1 and TRBJ1-2, with 7 bases identical to TRBD1. Written as DNA, the CDR3 is TGTGCCAGCAGAGGAGGGGGCGGCTATGGCTACACCTTC. As protein: CASRGGGGYGYTF.